A single sample is the source of the 4 T cell receptor beta chains below, sequenced in a study of T cell responses to AZD1222 COVID-19 vaccine. Method: immunoSEQ multiplex PCR; TCRdb's copy keeps in-frame clones and lacks some. The sample has some 97,000 clones, approximately 90% seen once. Specimen: peripheral blood, collected on day 0 of AZD1222 vaccination. These receptors originate from an adult in good health.

Regarding this clone: This same CDR3 is encoded by further DNA sequences in the sample. The V and J genes are TRBV19 and TRBJ2-7; a possible D gene is TRBD1 (5 bases). Germline loops: CDR1 LNHDA, CDR2 SQIVND (reference sequence). The V gene lost 5 bases and the J gene lost 2 bases, with 7 bases spanning the gap. The CDR3 runs 12 residues. DNA of the CDR3: TGTGCCAGTAGTGACAGAACCTACGAGCAGTACTTC. This translates into CASSDRTYEQYF.

CDR3 nucleotides: TGTGCCAGCAGCCAACTTAGCGGGGGGGCGACAGATACGCAGTATTTT. The encoded protein is CASSQLSGGATDTQYF. The V and J genes are TRBV4-2 and TRBJ2-3; TRBD2 agrees at 11 bases. V shed 2 bases and J 3 bases; nucleotides not matched to a gene: 4. CDR3 length equals 16 residues. Germline CDR1 LGHNA, CDR2 YNFKEQ.

The chain links TRBV5-1 to TRBJ2-7, with 7 bases lining up with TRBD1. CDR1 and CDR2 (germline): SGHRS, YFSETQ. This CDR3 contains 16 residues. V was clipped by 3 bases and J by 0 bases; unmatched bases: 9. The CDR3 DNA reads as TGCGCCAGCAGCTCGCTTCCGGGACAGAGCTCCTACGAGCAGTACTTC. Protein product: CASSSLPGQSSYEQYF.

This clone was seen a single time. This rearrangement joins TRBV19 to TRBJ2-5; the match to TRBD1 covers 8 bases. With 7 bases clipped from V and 3 bases from J, the junction kept 7 bases outside the gene matches. Germline V gives CDR1 LNHDA, CDR2 SQIVND (reference sequence). The CDR3 is 14 residues long. CDR3 DNA sequence: TGTGCCAGTATGGGGACGGACAGGGAAGAGACCCAGTACTTC. Its protein product is CASMGTDREETQYF. Looking up the rest from reference TRBV19 and TRBJ2-5 gives the full variable domain: DGGITQSPKYLFRKEGQNVTLSCEQNLNHDAMYWYRQDPGQGLRLIYYSQIVNDFQKGDIAEGYSVSREKKESFPLTVTSAQKNPTAFYLCASMGTDREETQYFGPGTRLLVL.